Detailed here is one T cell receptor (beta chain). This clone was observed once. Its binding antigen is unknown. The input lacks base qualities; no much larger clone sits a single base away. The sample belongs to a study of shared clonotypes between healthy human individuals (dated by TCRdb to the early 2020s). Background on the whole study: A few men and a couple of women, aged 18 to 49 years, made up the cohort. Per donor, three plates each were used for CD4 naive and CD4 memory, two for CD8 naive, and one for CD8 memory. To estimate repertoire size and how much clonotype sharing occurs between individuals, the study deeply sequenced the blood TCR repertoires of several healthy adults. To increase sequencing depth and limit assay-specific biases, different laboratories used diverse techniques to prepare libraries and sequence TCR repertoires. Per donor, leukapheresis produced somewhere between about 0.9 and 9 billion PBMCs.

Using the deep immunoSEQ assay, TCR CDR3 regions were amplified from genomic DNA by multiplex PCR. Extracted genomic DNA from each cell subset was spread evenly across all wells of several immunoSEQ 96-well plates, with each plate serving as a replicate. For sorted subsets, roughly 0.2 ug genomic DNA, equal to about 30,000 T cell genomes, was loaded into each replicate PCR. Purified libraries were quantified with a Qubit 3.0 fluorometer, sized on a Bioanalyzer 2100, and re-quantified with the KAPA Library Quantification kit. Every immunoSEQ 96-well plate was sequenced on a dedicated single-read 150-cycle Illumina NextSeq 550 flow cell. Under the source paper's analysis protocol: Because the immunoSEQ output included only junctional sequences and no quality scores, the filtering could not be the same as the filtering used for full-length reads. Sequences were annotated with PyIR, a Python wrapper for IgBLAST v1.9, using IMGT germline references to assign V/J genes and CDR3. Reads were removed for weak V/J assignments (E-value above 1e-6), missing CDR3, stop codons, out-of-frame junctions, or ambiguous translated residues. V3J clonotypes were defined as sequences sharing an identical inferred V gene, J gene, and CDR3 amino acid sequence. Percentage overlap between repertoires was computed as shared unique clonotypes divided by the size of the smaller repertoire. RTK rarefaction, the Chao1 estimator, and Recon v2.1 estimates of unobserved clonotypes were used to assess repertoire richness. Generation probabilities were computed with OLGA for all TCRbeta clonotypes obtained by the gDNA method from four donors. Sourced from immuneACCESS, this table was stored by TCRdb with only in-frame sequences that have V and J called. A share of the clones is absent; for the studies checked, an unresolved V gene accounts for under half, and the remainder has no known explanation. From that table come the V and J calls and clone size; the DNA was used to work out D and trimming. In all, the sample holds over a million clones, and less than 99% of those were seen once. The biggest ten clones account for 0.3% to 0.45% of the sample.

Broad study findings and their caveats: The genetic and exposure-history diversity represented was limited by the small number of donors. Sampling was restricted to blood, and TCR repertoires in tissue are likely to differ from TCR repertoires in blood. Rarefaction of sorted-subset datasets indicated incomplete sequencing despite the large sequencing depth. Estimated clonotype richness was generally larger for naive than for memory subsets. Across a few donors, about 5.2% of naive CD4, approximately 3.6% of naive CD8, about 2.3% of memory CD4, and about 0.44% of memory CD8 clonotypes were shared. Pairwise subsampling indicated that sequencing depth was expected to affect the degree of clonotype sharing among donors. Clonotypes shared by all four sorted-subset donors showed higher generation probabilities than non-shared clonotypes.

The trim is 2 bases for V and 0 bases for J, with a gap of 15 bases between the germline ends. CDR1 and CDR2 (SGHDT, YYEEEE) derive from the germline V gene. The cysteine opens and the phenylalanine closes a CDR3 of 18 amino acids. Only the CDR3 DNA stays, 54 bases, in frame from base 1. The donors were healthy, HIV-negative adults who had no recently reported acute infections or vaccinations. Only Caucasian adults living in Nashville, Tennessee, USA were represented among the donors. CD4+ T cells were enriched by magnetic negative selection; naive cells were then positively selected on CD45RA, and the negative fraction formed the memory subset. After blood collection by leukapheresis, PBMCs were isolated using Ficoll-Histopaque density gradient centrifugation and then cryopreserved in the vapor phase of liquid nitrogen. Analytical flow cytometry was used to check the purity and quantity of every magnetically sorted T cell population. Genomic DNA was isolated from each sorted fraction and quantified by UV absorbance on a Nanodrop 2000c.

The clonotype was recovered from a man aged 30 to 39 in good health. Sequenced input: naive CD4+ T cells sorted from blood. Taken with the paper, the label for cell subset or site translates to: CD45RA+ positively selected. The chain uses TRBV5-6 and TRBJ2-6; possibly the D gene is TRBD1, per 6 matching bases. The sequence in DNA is TGTGCCAGCAGCTTTTTCCCCAGGGGTCTCTCTGGGGCCAACGTCCTGACTTTC. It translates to CASSFFPRGLSGANVLTF.